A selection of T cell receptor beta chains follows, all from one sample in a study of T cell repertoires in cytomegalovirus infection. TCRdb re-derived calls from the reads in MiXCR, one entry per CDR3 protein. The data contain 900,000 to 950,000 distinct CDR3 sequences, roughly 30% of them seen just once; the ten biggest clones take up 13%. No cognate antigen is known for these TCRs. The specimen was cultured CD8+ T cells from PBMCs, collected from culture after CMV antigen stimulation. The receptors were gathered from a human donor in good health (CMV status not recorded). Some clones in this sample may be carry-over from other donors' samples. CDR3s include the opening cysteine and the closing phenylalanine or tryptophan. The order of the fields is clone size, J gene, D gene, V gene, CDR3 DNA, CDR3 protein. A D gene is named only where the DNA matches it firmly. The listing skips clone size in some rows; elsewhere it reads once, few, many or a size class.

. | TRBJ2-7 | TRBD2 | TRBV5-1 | TGCGCCAGCAGCCACGCTCTAGCGGGGGGGAACTACGAGCAGTACTTC | CASSHALAGGNYEQYF
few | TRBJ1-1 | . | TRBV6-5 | TGTGCCAGCATCCATAGCTCGGCTGAAGCTTTCTTT | CASIHSSAEAFF
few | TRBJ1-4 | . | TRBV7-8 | TGTGCCAGCAGCTTAAGGATCCGGGACGGTGAAAAACTGTTTTTT | CASSLRIRDGEKLFF
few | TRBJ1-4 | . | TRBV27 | TGTGCCAGCAGTTTATCGTCGGGGGCCACTAATGAAAAACTGTTTTTT | CASSLSSGATNEKLFF
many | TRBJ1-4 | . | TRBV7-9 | TGTGCCAGCAGGCCCAGGGATCCGGCAACTAATGAAAAACTGTTTTTT | CASRPRDPATNEKLFF
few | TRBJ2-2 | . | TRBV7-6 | TGTGCCAGCAGCTTAGCGCGGAGAGGTAACAAACCGAACACCGGGGAGCTGTTTTTT | CASSLARRGNKPNTGELFF
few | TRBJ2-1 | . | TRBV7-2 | TGTGCCAGCAGCCAAAAGACTGGGGCAGCCGGGGTCTTC | CASSQKTGAAGVF
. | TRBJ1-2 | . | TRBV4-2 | TGTGCCAGCAGCCAAGATGGAACACCGGGAACACCCGGCTACACCTTC | CASSQDGTPGTPGYTF
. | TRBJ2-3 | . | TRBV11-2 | TGTGCCAGCAGCTTAGTATTGGCAGGGCCAGATACGCAGTATTTT | CASSLVLAGPDTQYF
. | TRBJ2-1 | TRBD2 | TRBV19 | TGTGCCAGTAGTCCAACTAGCGGGGGGAATTATGAGCAGTTCTTC | CASSPTSGGNYEQFF
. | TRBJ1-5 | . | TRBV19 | TGTGCCAGTAGTATTCGAGGGGCTGGCAATCAGCCCCAGCATTTT | CASSIRGAGNQPQHF
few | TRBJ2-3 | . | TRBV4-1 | TGCGCCAGCAGCCAGTCTACAGCAGGGCCAAGGGCCTTTCGTAGCACAGATACGCAGTATTTT | CASSQSTAGPRAFRSTDTQYF
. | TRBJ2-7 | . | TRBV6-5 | TGTGCCAGCAGTTACTCTAGCGGCCCCCTCTACGAGCAGTACTTC | CASSYSSGPLYEQYF
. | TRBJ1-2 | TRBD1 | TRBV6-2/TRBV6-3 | TGTGCCAGCAGTTACCAGGGACAGTTCTATGGCTACACCTTC | CASSYQGQFYGYTF
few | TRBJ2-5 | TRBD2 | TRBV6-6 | TGTGCCAGCAGTTACTGGGGACTAGCGAATCGAGAGACCCAGTACTTC | CASSYWGLANRETQYF
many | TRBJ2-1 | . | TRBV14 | TGTGCCAGCAGCCAACGCGGGGGCAGCTCCTACAATGAGCAGTTCTTC | CASSQRGGSSYNEQFF
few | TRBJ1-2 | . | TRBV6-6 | TGTGCCAGCAGTTACGCACTCGAATTGACAGCTTACGAGGGTTACTATGGCTACACCTTC | CASSYALELTAYEGYYGYTF
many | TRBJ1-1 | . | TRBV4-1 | TGTGCCAGCAGTCAGGTTGGGGGAAACACTGAAGCTTTCTTT | CASSQVGGNTEAFF
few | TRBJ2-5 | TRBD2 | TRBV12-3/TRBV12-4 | TGTGCCAGCAGTTCAACTAGCGGGGGGGAGCAAGAGACCCAGTACTTC | CASSSTSGGEQETQYF
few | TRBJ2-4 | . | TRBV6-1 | TGTGCCAGCGAAGATATTGGCCCTCAACTAGGCATTCAGTACTTC | CASEDIGPQLGIQYF
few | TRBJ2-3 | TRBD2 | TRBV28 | TGTGCCAGCAGGTGGAGCGGGGGGTCGGAAGATACGCAGTATTTT | CASRWSGGSEDTQYF
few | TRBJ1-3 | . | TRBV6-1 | TGTGCCAGCAGGACAGACAGTCCCTCTGGAAACACCATATATTTT | CASRTDSPSGNTIYF
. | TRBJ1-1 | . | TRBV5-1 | TGCGCCAGCGCCGATTTTTTGAACACTGAAGCTTTCTTT | CASADFLNTEAFF
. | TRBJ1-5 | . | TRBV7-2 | TGTGCCAGCAGCTTAACCCCGGGACCCTATAATCAGCCCCAGCATTTT | CASSLTPGPYNQPQHF
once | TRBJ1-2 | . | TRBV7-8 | TGTGCCAGCAGCTTAGGGATGGACGGGCCCTATGGCTACACCTTC | CASSLGMDGPYGYTF
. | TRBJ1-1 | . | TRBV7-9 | TGTGCCAGCCTGCGGGAAAACACTGAAGCTTTCTTT | CASLRENTEAFF
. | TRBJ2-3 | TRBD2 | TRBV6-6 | TGTGCCAGCAGTTCGCTAGCGGGGCAGTATTTT | CASSSLAGQYF
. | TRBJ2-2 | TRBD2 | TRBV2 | TGTGCCAGCAGTGAGCGACCGGGGGGCACCGGGGAGCTGTTTTTT | CASSERPGGTGELFF
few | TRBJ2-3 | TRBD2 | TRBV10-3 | TGTGCCATCAGTGGCCCCCAGACAACTTCTGGGACTAGCGACACAGATACGCAGTATTTT | CAISGPQTTSGTSDTDTQYF
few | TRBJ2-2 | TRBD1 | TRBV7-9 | TGTGCCAGCAGCTTAGTTGGGACAGGGGCCACCGGGGAGCTGTTTTTT | CASSLVGTGATGELFF
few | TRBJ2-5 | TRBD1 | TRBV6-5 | TGTGCCAGCAGTTACTCGCGGGACAGGATGGAAGAGACCCAGTACTTC | CASSYSRDRMEETQYF
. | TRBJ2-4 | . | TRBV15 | TGTGCCACCAGCAGAGTGGGGGGGCCCCAAAACATTCAGTACTTC | CATSRVGGPQNIQYF
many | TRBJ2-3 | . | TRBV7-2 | TGTGCCAGCAGCTTGGGAGTGTTAACCACAGATACGCAGTATTTT | CASSLGVLTTDTQYF
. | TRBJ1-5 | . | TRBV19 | TGTGCCAGTAACTGGGGGCGGCGCAATCAGCCCCAGCATTTT | CASNWGRRNQPQHF
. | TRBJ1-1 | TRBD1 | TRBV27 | TGTGCCAGCAGTCAATGGACAGGGAGCACTGAAGCTTTCTTT | CASSQWTGSTEAFF
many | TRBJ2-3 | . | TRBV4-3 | TGCGCCAGCAGCCAAGATAAACTAGCAAAACAGTATTTT | CASSQDKLAKQYF
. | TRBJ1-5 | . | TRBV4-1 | TGCGCCAGCAGCCAAGATGGGGGGGCACAGCCCCAGCATTTT | CASSQDGGAQPQHF
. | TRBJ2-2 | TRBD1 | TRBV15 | TGTGCCACCAGCAGACCCGGGACAGGGTTCACCGGGGAGCTGTTTTTT | CATSRPGTGFTGELFF
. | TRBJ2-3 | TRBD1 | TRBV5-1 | TGCGCCAGCAGCTCAAACAGGGGGCGCTCAGATACGCAGTATTTT | CASSSNRGRSDTQYF
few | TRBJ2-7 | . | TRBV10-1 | TGCGCCAGCAGTGAGTTCGGGGGTCAGAGAGACGAGCAGTACTTC | CASSEFGGQRDEQYF
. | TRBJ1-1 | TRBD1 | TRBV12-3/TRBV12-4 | TGTGCCAGCAGGGGGGACAGTCTAGGGAACACTGAAGCTTTCTTT | CASRGDSLGNTEAFF
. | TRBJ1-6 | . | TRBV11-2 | TGTGCCAGCAGCCTCGGGACTTTTCAACCCCTCCACTTT | CASSLGTFQPLHF
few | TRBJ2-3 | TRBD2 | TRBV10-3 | TGTGCCATCACCGGGGAGGGGTTCACAGATACGCAGTATTTT | CAITGEGFTDTQYF
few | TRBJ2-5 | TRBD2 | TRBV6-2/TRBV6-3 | TGTGCCAGCAGTTACTCGCGACTAGCGGGGGGATTCCAAGAGACCCAGTACTTC | CASSYSRLAGGFQETQYF
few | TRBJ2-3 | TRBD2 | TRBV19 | TGTGCCAGTAGTATAGCAGGGAGGGTCACAGATACGCAGTATTTT | CASSIAGRVTDTQYF
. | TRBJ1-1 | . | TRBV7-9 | TGTGCCAGCAGCCCGACAGATAGGCGTACTGAAGCTTTCTTT | CASSPTDRRTEAFF
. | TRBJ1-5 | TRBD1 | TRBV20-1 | TGCAGTGCCACCCAGGGGGACGGCGGGCAGCCCCAGCATTTT | CSATQGDGGQPQHF
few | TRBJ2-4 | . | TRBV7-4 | TGTGCCAGCAGCTTAGTACGTAGACTTCGTCAGGGGACCCACGACATTCAGTACTTC | CASSLVRRLRQGTHDIQYF
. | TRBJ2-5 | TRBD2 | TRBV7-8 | TGTGCCAGCAGCCCCCCCGCGGGCGGGGGGGCCCGAGAGACCCAGTACTTC | CASSPPAGGGARETQYF
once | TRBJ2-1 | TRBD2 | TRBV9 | TGTGCCAGCAGCGCTAGCGGGGGTGATTACAATGAGCAGTTCTTC | CASSASGGDYNEQFF
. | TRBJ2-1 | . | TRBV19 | TGTGCCAGTAGTATAGTGGCAGGGAGTGGTAATGAGCAGTTCTTC | CASSIVAGSGNEQFF
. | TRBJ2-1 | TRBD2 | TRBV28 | TGTGCCAGCAGTCCCTACCTTAGGGGCGGGGGGTCCTACAATGAGCAGTTCTTC | CASSPYLRGGGSYNEQFF
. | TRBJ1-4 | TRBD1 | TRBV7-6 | TGTGCCAGCAGCTTAGATTGGACAGGGGGCGATCCTGCAACTAATGAAAAACTGTTTTTT | CASSLDWTGGDPATNEKLFF
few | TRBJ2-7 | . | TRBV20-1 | TGCAGTGCTGGAGTAAAATCAGGGGCCTACGAGCAGTACTTC | CSAGVKSGAYEQYF